This passage covers 30 T cell receptor beta chains from one sample sequenced in a study of cytomegalovirus exposure and HLA in healthy donors. Amplification used 60 Vbeta primers and 13 Jbeta primers. Here immunoSEQ multiplex PCR was the method, and the copy in TCRdb shows in-frame clones only, minus some. The table has about 130,000 clones, 70% to 80% seen once. Sequenced input: PBMCs. The source is a man aged 45-65 years in good health and CMV-seronegative.

In this sample, this clone turned up a few times. The CDR3 DNA is TGTGCCACCAGCAGAGCTGAGGGTACGCAGTATTTT. Translating it yields CATSRAEGTQYF. The chain is built from TRBV15 and TRBJ2-3, with a weak D call TRBD2 (5 bases). From germline, CDR1 is LNHNV and CDR2 YYDKDF (reference sequence). V dropped 1 base and J dropped 8 bases, with 7 bases sitting between them. The CDR3 consists of 12 residues.

The V and J genes are TRBV4-3 and TRBJ2-6; perhaps TRBD1 as D (5 bases). CDR1 LGHNA and CDR2 YSLEER come from the germline V gene. V lost 0 bases and J 0 bases, leaving 12 bases between the germline ends. The CDR3 contains 18 residues. CDR3 bases: TGCGCCAGCAGCCAAGATAGGCAGGGCAGCTCTGGGGCCAACGTCCTGACTTTC. It encodes CASSQDRQGSSGANVLTF.

The V call is TRBV7-2, the J call TRBJ2-5; a possible D gene is TRBD1 (6 bases). CDR1 is SGHTA and CDR2 is FQGNSA in the germline V gene. This CDR3 contains 15 residues. V was pared by 1 base and J by 1 base, with 10 bases between. The CDR3 bases are TGTGCCAGCAGCTTAGAGGGGACATCCCAAGAGACCCAGTACTTC. Translating gives CASSLEGTSQETQYF.

This clone has only a few counts. This rearrangement joins TRBV18 to TRBJ2-5; no reliable D call. Germline V gene data show CDR1 as KGHSH and CDR2 as LQKENI. The CDR3 consists of 15 residues. The germline V and J ends were trimmed by 6 bases and 1 base, with 15 bases remaining between them. CDR3 region: CASSPQSQVQETQYF. The CDR3 DNA sequence: TGTGCCAGCTCGCCTCAAAGCCAGGTCCAAGAGACCCAGTACTTC.

The chain couples TRBV7-9 to TRBJ1-1, with D possibly being TRBD1 (5 bases). The CDR3 is 16 residues long. The germline V and J ends were trimmed by 5 bases and 2 bases, with 18 bases remaining between them. Germline assignment: CDR1 SEHNR and CDR2 FQNEAQ (reference sequence). CDR3 in DNA: TGTGCCAGCAGCCCGGACATCACCTGGAGAAACACTGAAGCTTTCTTT. Encoded protein: CASSPDITWRNTEAFF.

The chain combines TRBV9 with TRBJ2-4; 10 bases match TRBD1. This CDR3 spans 18 amino acids. Trimming cost V 3 bases and J 0 bases; bases outside gene matches: 9. Per germline, CDR1 SGDLS and CDR2 YYNGEE. The CDR3 reads CASSADRGPTLAKNIQYF. The CDR3 DNA sequence: TGTGCCAGCAGCGCAGACAGGGGGCCTACGCTAGCCAAAAACATTCAGTACTTC.

Only a few counts were recorded for this clone. The CDR3 protein is CASSQDLNQPQHF. The CDR3 DNA follows: TGCGCCAGCAGCCAAGATCTGAATCAGCCCCAGCATTTT. The V call is TRBV4-3, the J call TRBJ1-5; D is uncertain. The CDR3 sequence is 13 residues long. Trimming left V 0 bases short and J 4 bases short, with 4 bases between. Per germline, CDR1 LGHNA and CDR2 YSLEER.

A single count supports this clone. V usage is TRBV10-3 and J usage is TRBJ1-1; D might be TRBD1 (5 bases). This CDR3 is built from 15 residues. Germline CDR1 ENHRY, CDR2 SYGVKD. V dropped 2 bases and J dropped 0 bases, with 10 bases sitting between them. The CDR3 coding sequence is TGTGCCATCAGTGAGAGGGGAAGAATGAACACTGAAGCTTTCTTT. Translation gives CAISERGRMNTEAFF.

This clone was counted only a few times. In DNA, the CDR3 is TGTGCCAGCAGGAGGGGACAGGCCAATCAGCCCCAGCATTTT. Encoded protein: CASRRGQANQPQHF. This chain uses TRBV2 with TRBJ1-5, with 8 nucleotides matching TRBD1. The V segment lost 6 bases and the J segment 3 bases; nucleotides outside the gene matches: 4. CDR1 and CDR2 from the germline V gene are SNHLY and FYNNEI. CDR3 size: 14 residues.

For this clone: One end of the junction does not line up with germline, which may come from a read error. The chain combines TRBV2 with TRBJ1-2; perhaps TRBD1 as D (6 bases). The CDR3 totals 11 residues. The germline V gene encodes CDR1 SNHLY and CDR2 FYNNEI. CDR3 sequence reads: CASSALTGIDF. In DNA form, the CDR3 reads TGTGCCAGCAGTGCACTTACAGGGATCGATTTC.

The chain carries TRBV7-2 and TRBJ2-7, with TRBD2 matching 11 bases. The CDR3 runs to 16 residues. Trimming cost V 4 bases and J 4 bases; bases outside gene matches: 9. The germline gives CDR1 SGHTA, CDR2 FQGNSA. DNA of the CDR3: TGTGCCAGCAGCTCTCTTGTCACTAGCGGGAGTTACGAGCAGTACTTC. It specifies CASSSLVTSGSYEQYF.

This sequence joins TRBV27 and TRBJ2-2; D is unclear. This CDR3 has 15 amino acids. From germline, CDR1 is MNHEY and CDR2 SMNVEV (reference sequence). Between the trimmed V and J ends, which lost 1 base and 1 base, there was a span of 7 bases. In DNA form, the CDR3 reads TGTGCCAGCAGTTTATTCCCTATGAACACCGGGGAGCTGTTTTTT. Amino acid sequence: CASSLFPMNTGELFF.

The J gene is TRBJ2-7, the V gene TRBV11-2; 11 bases align to TRBD2. The trim removed 5 bases at V and 3 bases at J, leaving 6 bases unmatched. The length of the CDR3 is 15 residues. Germline V CDR1 and CDR2: SGHAT, FQNNGV. The CDR3 DNA follows: TGTGCCAGCAGCCCAAAGACTAGCGGGGTCTACGAGCAGTACTTC. This encodes CASSPKTSGVYEQYF. The full variable domain, completed using reference TRBV11-2 and TRBJ2-7, is EAGVAQSPRYKIIEKRQSVAFWCNPISGHATLYWYQQILGQGPKLLIQFQNNGVVDDSQLPKDRFSAERLKGVDSTLKIQPAKLEDSAVYLCASSPKTSGVYEQYFGPGTRLTVT.

V and J are TRBV19 and TRBJ1-3; TRBD1 agrees at 9 bases. Germline V lookup: CDR1 LNHDA, CDR2 SQIVND (reference sequence). There are 16 residues in the CDR3. V lost 4 bases and J lost 5; bases outside the gene matches: 9. CDR3 protein: CASSNRGRLTRNTIYF. The CDR3, as DNA: TGTGCCAGTAGTAACAGGGGGCGTCTGACTAGAAACACCATATATTTT.

This chain joins TRBV7-9 and TRBJ2-7, with TRBD1 as a possible D gene (6 bases). CDR1 is SEHNR and CDR2 is FQNEAQ in the germline V gene (reference sequence). With 4 bases removed from V and 1 base from J, the gap between germline ends came to 17 bases. The length of the CDR3 is 16 residues. This CDR3 is CASSSGGRGNSYEQYF. In DNA form, the CDR3 reads TGTGCCAGCAGCTCCGGAGGCAGGGGAAATTCCTACGAGCAGTACTTC.

This clone was seen a few times. The chain has TRBV19 and TRBJ2-7, with D tentatively TRBD2 (6 bases). CDR3 length: 13 residues. The V gene's germline CDR1 is LNHDA and CDR2 SQIVND (reference sequence). The V end lost 11 bases, the J end lost 3 bases, and 17 bases lay between the germline ends. DNA of the CDR3: TGTGCCTCCTCATCCGGGAGAGGCTACGAGCAGTACTTC. Its protein is CASSSGRGYEQYF.

The genes are TRBV12-5 and TRBJ2-2; 7 bases fit TRBD2. Per the germline V gene, CDR1 is LGHNT and CDR2 is FRNRAP. There are 15 residues in the CDR3. V lost 6 bases to trimming and J lost 6 bases; unmatched junction nucleotides: 10. The CDR3 DNA is TGTGCTAGTGGCCCCATTTCAGCGGGACCCGGGGAGCTGTTTTTT. Its protein product is CASGPISAGPGELFF. Full variable domain (missing parts from reference TRBV12-5 and TRBJ2-2): DARVTQTPRHKVTEMGQEVTMRCQPILGHNTVFWYRQTMMQGLELLAYFRNRAPLDDSGMPKDRFSAEMPDATLATLKIQPSEPRDSAVYFCASGPISAGPGELFFGEGSRLTVL.

The chain carries TRBV6-5 and TRBJ1-1, with a weak D call TRBD1 (5 bases). Germline loops: CDR1 MNHEY, CDR2 SVGAGI. This CDR3 has 14 amino acids. Deletions cut 7 bases from V and 4 bases from J, with 16 bases between. CDR3 bases: TGTGCCAGCATCATTTCTTGGGGGGGCACTGAAGCTTTCTTT. Encoded protein: CASIISWGGTEAFF.

The chain is built from TRBV30 and TRBJ1-5, with D maybe TRBD1 (6 bases). V was clipped by 0 bases and J by 7 bases, with 10 bases between them. CDR3 length: 13 residues. Germline CDR1 is GTSNPN and CDR2 is SVGIG (reference sequence). The CDR3 sequence: CAWSVGGGQPQHF. In nucleotides, the CDR3 is TGTGCCTGGAGTGTAGGGGGTGGGCAGCCCCAGCATTTT.

This chain uses TRBV19 with TRBJ1-3; D may be TRBD1 (5 bases). This CDR3 is 15 amino acids long. Trimming took off 5 bases at V and 1 base at J, with 12 bases between the two ends. Looked up from germline, CDR1 is LNHDA and CDR2 is SQIVND (reference sequence). The CDR3 sequence is CASSADGTSGNTIYF. In DNA form, the CDR3 reads TGTGCCAGTAGTGCCGACGGGACTTCTGGAAACACCATATATTTT. Complete variable domain (other parts from reference TRBV19 and TRBJ1-3): DGGITQSPKYLFRKEGQNVTLSCEQNLNHDAMYWYRQDPGQGLRLIYYSQIVNDFQKGDIAEGYSVSREKKESFPLTVTSAQKNPTAFYLCASSADGTSGNTIYFGEGSWLTVV.

The chain combines TRBV10-3 with TRBJ1-1; D is perhaps TRBD1 (5 bases). The germline V gene encodes CDR1 ENHRY and CDR2 SYGVKD. CDR3 length: 17 amino acids. V lost 0 bases and J 0 bases, leaving 14 bases between the germline ends. CDR3 region: CAISESPGLGMNTEAFF. The CDR3 DNA reads as TGTGCCATCAGTGAGTCGCCAGGGTTGGGGATGAACACTGAAGCTTTCTTT.

This chain uses TRBV6-5 with TRBJ2-7; 9 bases are shared with TRBD2. Germline CDR1 and CDR2: MNHEY and SVGAGI. V lost 5 bases, J lost 4 bases, and 6 bases stayed unmatched. This CDR3 spans 14 amino acids. This chain's CDR3 is CASSPVAGGYEQYF. The CDR3 DNA sequence: TGTGCCAGCAGTCCCGTGGCGGGAGGGTACGAGCAGTACTTC.

This chain links TRBV19 with TRBJ2-4; maybe TRBD2 (5 bases). V lost 9 bases to trimming and J lost 7 bases, with 7 bases between them. Per germline, CDR1 LNHDA and CDR2 SQIVND (reference sequence). CDR3 length: 10 residues. This CDR3 is CASGDNIQYF. As DNA, the CDR3 is TGTGCCAGCGGGGATAACATTCAGTACTTC.

This clone has just a few counts. The chain combines TRBV6-1 with TRBJ2-7, with D tentatively TRBD2 (6 bases). V lost 3 bases and J 3 bases, leaving 15 bases between the germline ends. This CDR3 has 15 residues. Germline V gene data show CDR1 as MNHNS and CDR2 as SASEGT. CDR3 DNA sequence: TGTGCCAGCAGTGAGTTCGGGGGAATGCGCTACGAGCAGTACTTC. It is translated as CASSEFGGMRYEQYF.

This clone was seen just once. This chain uses TRBV5-1 with TRBJ2-3, with D possibly matching TRBD1 (5 bases). The CDR3 runs to 14 residues. Looked up from germline, CDR1 is SGHRS and CDR2 is YFSETQ. Trimming removed 5 bases from V and 5 bases from J, with 15 bases in between. CDR3 protein: CASRGAQGRDTQYF. For the CDR3, the DNA is TGCGCCAGCAGAGGGGCCCAGGGTAGAGATACGCAGTATTTT.

V usage is TRBV5-4 and J usage is TRBJ2-3, with D maybe TRBD1 (5 bases). The CDR3 runs to 14 residues. Trimming took 1 base from V and 3 from J, leaving 9 bases between them. CDR1 is SGHNT, CDR2 YYREEE, per germline (reference sequence). CDR3 coding DNA: TGTGCCAGCAGCTTGAACTCAGGGACAGATACGCAGTATTTT. This gives the protein CASSLNSGTDTQYF.

This clone occurred once. The chain recombines TRBV5-1 with TRBJ2-5, with D tentatively TRBD2 (5 bases). CDR3 length: 15 amino acids. V lost 2 bases and J lost 5, with 16 bases in between. CDR1 and CDR2 (germline): SGHRS, YFSETQ. The CDR3 loop is CASSFDSSRGETQYF. In DNA, the CDR3 is TGCGCCAGCAGCTTTGATTCTAGCCGCGGGGAGACCCAGTACTTC. Based on the CDR3 plus reference TRBV5-1 and TRBJ2-5, the full variable domain is KAGVTQTPRYLIKTRGQQVTLSCSPISGHRSVSWYQQTPGQGLQFLFEYFSETQRNKGNFPGRFSGRQFSNSRSEMNVSTLELGDSALYLCASSFDSSRGETQYFGPGTRLLVL.

This chain links TRBV5-1 with TRBJ2-7, with D tentatively TRBD2 (5 bases). V lost 0 bases and J lost 0, with 13 bases in between. The CDR3 is 16 residues long. Per the germline V gene, CDR1 is SGHRS and CDR2 is YFSETQ. This CDR3 is CASSLGSSRSSYEQYF. The CDR3 DNA follows: TGCGCCAGCAGCTTGGGATCTAGCAGGAGCTCCTACGAGCAGTACTTC. The full variable domain, in which reference TRBV5-1 and TRBJ2-7 provide the parts outside the CDR3, is KAGVTQTPRYLIKTRGQQVTLSCSPISGHRSVSWYQQTPGQGLQFLFEYFSETQRNKGNFPGRFSGRQFSNSRSEMNVSTLELGDSALYLCASSLGSSRSSYEQYFGPGTRLTVT.

In DNA, the CDR3 is TGTGCCAGCAGCCCGGGACAGGGGCGCGTATCCGGAAACACCATATATTTT. The encoded protein is CASSPGQGRVSGNTIYF. The V call is TRBV7-8, the J call TRBJ1-3; TRBD1 matches 10 bases. The CDR3 runs to 17 residues. V lost 5 bases to trimming and J lost 4 bases; unmatched junction nucleotides: 11. The germline gives CDR1 SGHVS, CDR2 FQNEAQ.

The J gene is TRBJ1-4, the V gene TRBV7-8; perhaps TRBD1 as D (6 bases). V was trimmed by 5 bases and J by 7 bases, leaving 17 bases between them. There are 15 residues in the CDR3. In germline, CDR1 is SGHVS, CDR2 FQNEAQ. CDR3 protein: CASSPRPGTIEKLFF. As DNA, the CDR3 is TGTGCCAGCAGCCCACGGCCCGGGACAATTGAAAAACTGTTTTTT.